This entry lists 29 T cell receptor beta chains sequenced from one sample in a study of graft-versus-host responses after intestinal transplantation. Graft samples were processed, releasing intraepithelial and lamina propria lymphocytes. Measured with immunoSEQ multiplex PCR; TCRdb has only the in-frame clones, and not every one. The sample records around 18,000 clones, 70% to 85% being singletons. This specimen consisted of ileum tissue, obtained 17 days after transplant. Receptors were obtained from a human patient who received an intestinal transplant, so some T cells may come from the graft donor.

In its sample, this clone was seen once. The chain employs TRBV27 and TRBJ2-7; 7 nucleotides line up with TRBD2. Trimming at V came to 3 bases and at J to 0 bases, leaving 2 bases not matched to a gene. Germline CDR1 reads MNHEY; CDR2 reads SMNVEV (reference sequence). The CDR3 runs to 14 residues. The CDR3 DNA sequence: TGTGCCAGCAGTTTCGGCGGGGGCTCCTACGAGCAGTACTTC. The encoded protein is CASSFGGGSYEQYF.

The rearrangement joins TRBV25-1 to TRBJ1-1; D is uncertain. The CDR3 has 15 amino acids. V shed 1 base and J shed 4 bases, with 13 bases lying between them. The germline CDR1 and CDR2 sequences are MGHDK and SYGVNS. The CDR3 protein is CASSESMGWSTEAFF. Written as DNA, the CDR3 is TGTGCCAGCAGTGAATCGATGGGATGGAGCACTGAAGCTTTCTTT.

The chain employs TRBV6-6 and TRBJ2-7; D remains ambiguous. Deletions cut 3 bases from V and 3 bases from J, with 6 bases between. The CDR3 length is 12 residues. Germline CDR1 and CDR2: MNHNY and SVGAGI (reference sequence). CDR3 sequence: CASSYRVYEQYF. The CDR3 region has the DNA TGTGCCAGCAGTTATAGGGTCTACGAGCAGTACTTC.

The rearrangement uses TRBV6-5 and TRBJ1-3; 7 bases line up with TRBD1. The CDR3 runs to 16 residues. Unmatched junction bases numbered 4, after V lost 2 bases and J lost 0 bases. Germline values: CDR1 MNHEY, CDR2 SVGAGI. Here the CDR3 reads CASSYTGQHSGNTIYF. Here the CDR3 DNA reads TGTGCCAGCAGTTACACGGGACAGCACTCTGGAAACACCATATATTTT.

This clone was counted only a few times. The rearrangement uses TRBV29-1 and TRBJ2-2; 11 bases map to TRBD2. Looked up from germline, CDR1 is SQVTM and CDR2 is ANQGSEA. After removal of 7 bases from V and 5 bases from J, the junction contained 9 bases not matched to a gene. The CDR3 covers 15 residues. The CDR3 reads CSAKTSGIETGELFF. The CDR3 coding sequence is TGCAGCGCGAAGACTAGCGGGATAGAAACCGGGGAGCTGTTTTTT.

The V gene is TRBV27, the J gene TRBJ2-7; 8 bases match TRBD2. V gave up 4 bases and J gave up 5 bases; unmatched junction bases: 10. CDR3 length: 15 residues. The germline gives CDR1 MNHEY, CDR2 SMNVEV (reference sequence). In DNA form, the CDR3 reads TGTGCCAGCAGTTCACTATCACCGGGAGGGGACGAGCAGTACTTC. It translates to CASSSLSPGGDEQYF.

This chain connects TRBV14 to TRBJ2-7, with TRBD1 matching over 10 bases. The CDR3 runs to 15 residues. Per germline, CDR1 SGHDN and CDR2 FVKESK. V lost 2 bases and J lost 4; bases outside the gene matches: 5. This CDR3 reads CASSQLGTGVYEQYF. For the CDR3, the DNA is TGTGCCAGCAGCCAACTCGGGACAGGGGTTTACGAGCAGTACTTC.

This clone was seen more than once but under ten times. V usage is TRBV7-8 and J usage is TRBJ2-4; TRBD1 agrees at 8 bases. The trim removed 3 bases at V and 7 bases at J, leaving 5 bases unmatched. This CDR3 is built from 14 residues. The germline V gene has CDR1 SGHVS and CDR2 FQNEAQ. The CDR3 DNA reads TGTGCCAGCAGCTTGGACAGGGCAGGGAACATTCAGTACTTC. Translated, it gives CASSLDRAGNIQYF.

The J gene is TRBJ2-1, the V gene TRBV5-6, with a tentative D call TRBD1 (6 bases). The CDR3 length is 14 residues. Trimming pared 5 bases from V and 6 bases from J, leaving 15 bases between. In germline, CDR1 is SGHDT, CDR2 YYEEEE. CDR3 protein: CASSPTGLGNEQFF. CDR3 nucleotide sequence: TGTGCCAGCAGTCCCACAGGGTTGGGCAATGAGCAGTTCTTC.

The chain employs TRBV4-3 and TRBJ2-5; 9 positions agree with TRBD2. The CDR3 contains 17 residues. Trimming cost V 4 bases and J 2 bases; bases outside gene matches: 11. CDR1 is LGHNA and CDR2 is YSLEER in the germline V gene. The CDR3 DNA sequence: TGCGCCAGCAGCCTAGACTGGGCTAGCGGGAAGCAAGAGACCCAGTACTTC. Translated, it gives CASSLDWASGKQETQYF.

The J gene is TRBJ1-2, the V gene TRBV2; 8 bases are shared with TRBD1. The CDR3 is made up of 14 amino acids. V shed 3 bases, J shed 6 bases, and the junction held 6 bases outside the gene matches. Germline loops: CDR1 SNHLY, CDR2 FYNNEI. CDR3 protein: CASSDWTGRHGYTF. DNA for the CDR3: TGTGCCAGCAGTGATTGGACAGGGCGCCATGGCTACACCTTC.

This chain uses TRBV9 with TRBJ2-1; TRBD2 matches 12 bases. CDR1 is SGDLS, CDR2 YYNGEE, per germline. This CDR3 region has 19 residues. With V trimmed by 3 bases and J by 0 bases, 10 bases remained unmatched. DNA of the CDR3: TGTGCCAGCAGCGCCGGAGGGACTAGCGGGCTTAGCTCCTACAATGAGCAGTTCTTC. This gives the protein CASSAGGTSGLSSYNEQFF.

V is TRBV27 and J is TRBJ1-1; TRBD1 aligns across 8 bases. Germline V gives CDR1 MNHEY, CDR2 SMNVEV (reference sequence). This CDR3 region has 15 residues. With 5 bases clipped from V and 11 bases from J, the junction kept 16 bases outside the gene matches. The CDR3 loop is CASSRRGGTGMGAFF. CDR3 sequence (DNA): TGTGCCAGCAGTCGGAGAGGGGGGACAGGCATGGGGGCTTTCTTT.

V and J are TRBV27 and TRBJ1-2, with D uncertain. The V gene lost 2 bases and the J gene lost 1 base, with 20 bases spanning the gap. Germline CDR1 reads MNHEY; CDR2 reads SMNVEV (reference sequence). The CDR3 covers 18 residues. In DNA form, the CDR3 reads TGTGCCAGCAGTTTACAACCCCCCCGTCCCCTCCTTAACTATGGCTACACCTTC. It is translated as CASSLQPPRPLLNYGYTF.

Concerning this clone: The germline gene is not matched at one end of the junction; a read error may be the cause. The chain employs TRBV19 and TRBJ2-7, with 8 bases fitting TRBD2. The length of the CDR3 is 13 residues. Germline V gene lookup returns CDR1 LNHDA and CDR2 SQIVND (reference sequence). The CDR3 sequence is CASSLKTTSEEYF. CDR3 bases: TGTGCCAGTAGCCTGAAAACGACTAGCGAGGAGTACTTC.

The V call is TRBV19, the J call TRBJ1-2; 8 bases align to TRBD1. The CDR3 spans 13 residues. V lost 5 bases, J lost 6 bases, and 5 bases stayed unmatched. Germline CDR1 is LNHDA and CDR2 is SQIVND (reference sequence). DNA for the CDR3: TGTGCCAGTAGTCCTAGGGACAGGAATGGCTACACCTTC. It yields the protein CASSPRDRNGYTF.

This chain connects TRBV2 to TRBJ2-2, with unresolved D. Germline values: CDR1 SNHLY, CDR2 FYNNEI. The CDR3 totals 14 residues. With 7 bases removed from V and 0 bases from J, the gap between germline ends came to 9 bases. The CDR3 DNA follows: TGTGCCAGCACGCCAAGCTCGAACACCGGGGAGCTGTTTTTT. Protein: CASTPSSNTGELFF.

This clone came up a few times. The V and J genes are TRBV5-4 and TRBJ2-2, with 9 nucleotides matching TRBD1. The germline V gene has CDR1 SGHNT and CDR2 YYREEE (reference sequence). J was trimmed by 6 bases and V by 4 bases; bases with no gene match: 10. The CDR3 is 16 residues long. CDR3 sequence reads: CASSPWGQGLPGELFF. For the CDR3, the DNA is TGTGCCAGCAGCCCCTGGGGACAGGGTCTTCCCGGGGAGCTGTTTTTT. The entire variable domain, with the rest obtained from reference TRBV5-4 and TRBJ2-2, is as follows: ETGVTQSPTHLIKTRGQQVTLRCSSQSGHNTVSWYQQALGQGPQFIFQYYREEENGRGNFPPRFSGLQFPNYSSELNVNALELDDSALYLCASSPWGQGLPGELFFGEGSRLTVL.

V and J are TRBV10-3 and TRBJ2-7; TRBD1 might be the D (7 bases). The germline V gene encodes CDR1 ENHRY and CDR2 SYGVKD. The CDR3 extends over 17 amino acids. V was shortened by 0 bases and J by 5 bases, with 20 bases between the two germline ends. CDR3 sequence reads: CAISESKMEGASNEQYF. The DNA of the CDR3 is TGTGCCATCAGTGAGTCGAAGATGGAGGGGGCGAGCAACGAGCAGTACTTC.

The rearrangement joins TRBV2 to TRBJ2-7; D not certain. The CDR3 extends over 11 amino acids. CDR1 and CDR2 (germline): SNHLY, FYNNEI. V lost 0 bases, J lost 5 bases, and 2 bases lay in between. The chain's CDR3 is CASSEADEQYF. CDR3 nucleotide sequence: TGTGCCAGCAGTGAAGCGGACGAGCAGTACTTC.

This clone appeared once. CDR3 residues: CASSSTGTVLSYEQYF. The DNA for the CDR3 is TGTGCCAGCAGTTCTACCGGGACAGTGCTCTCCTACGAGCAGTACTTC. V is TRBV27 and J is TRBJ2-7, with TRBD1 matching 7 bases. CDR3 length equals 16 residues. Germline CDR1 and CDR2: MNHEY and SMNVEV (reference sequence). The J segment lost 0 bases and the V segment lost 4 bases, leaving 9 bases of the junction unmatched.

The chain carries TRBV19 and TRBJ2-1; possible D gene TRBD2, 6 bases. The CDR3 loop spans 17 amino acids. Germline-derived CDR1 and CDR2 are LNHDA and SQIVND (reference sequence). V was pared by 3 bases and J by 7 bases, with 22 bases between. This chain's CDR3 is CASSMGGLRWEINEQFF. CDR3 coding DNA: TGTGCCAGTAGTATGGGGGGATTACGCTGGGAAATTAATGAGCAGTTCTTC.

The CDR3 region has the DNA TGCGCCAGCAGCCAAGAGGGGATAGGGGGCGCTTATGAAAAACTGTTTTTT. This gives the protein CASSQEGIGGAYEKLFF. The chain has TRBV4-1 and TRBJ1-4; TRBD1 aligns across 7 bases. This CDR3 region has 17 residues. The V segment lost 0 bases and the J segment 6 bases; nucleotides outside the gene matches: 10. The germline gives CDR1 MGHRA, CDR2 YSYEKL.

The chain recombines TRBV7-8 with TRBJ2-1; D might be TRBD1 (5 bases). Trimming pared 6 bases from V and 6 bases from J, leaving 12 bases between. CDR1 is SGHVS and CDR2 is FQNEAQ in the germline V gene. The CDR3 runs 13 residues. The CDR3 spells CASRRVGLNEQFF. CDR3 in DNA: TGTGCCAGCAGACGGGTGGGGCTCAATGAGCAGTTCTTC.

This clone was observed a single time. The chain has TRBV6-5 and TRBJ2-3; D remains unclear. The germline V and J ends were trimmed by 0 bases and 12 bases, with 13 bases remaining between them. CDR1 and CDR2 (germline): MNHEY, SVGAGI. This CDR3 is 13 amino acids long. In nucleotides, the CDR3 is TGTGCCAGCAGTTACTCAAAAAGCGCCCCACAGTATTTT. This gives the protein CASSYSKSAPQYF.

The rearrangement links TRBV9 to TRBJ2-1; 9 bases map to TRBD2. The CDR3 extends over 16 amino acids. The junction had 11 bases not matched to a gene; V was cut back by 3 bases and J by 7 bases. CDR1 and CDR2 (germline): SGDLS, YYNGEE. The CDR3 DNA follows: TGTGCCAGCAGCGCCATAACTAGCGGGCCAAAAAATGAGCAGTTCTTC. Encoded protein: CASSAITSGPKNEQFF.

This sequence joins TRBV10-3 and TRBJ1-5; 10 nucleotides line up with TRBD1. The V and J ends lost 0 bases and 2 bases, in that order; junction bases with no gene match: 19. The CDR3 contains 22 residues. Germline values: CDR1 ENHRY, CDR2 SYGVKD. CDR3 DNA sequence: TGTGCCATCAGTGAGTCGAGACCCCTCCGGGACAGGGGAGTATTTGGCAATCAGCCCCAGCATTTT. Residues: CAISESRPLRDRGVFGNQPQHF.

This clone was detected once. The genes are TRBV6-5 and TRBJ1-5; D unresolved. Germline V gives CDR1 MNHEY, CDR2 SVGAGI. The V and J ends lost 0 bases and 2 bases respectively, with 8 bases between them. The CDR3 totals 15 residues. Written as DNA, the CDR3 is TGTGCCAGCAGTTACTCGAATACAGGCAATCAGCCCCAGCATTTT. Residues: CASSYSNTGNQPQHF.

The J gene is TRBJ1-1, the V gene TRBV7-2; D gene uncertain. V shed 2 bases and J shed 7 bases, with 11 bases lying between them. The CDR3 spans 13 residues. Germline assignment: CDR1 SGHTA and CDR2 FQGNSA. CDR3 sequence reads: CASSLLVNGEAFF. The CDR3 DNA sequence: TGTGCCAGCAGCTTATTGGTTAACGGTGAAGCTTTCTTT.